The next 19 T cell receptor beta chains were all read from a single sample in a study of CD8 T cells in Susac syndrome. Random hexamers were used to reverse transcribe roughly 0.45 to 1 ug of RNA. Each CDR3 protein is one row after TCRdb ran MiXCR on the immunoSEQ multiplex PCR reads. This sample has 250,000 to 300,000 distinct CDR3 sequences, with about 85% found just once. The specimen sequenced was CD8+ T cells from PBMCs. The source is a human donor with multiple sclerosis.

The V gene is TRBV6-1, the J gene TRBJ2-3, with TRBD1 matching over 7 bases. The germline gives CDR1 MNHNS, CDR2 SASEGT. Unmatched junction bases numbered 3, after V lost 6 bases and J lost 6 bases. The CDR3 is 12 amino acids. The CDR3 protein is CASRFRGDTQYF. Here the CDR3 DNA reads TGTGCCAGCAGGTTCAGGGGGGATACGCAGTATTTT.

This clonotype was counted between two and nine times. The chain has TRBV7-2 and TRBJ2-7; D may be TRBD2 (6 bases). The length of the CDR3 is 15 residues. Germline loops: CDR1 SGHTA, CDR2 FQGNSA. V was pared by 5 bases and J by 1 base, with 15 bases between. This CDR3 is CASSGKAGPSYEQYF. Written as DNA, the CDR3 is TGTGCCAGCAGCGGGAAAGCGGGCCCGTCCTACGAGCAGTACTTC.

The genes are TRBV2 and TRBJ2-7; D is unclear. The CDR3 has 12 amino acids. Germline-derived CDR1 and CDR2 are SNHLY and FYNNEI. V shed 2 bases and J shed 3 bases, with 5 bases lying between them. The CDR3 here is CASSESFYEQYF. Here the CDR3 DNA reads TGTGCCAGCAGTGAATCCTTCTACGAGCAGTACTTC.

DNA for the CDR3: TGCAGCGTTGTAGGGGGACGGAAGGACACTGAAGCTTTCTTT. It translates to CSVVGGRKDTEAFF. The chain joins TRBV29-1 to TRBJ1-1; the D gene is possibly TRBD1 (6 bases). The CDR3 runs to 14 residues. The germline CDR1 and CDR2 sequences are SQVTM and ANQGSEA. Trimming took off 4 bases at V and 3 bases at J, with 15 bases between the two ends.

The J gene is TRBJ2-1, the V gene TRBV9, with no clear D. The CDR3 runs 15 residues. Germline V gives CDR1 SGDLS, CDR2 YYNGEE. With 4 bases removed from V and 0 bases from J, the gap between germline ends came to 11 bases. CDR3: CASSPLRHSYNEQFF. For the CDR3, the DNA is TGTGCCAGCAGCCCACTCCGCCACTCCTACAATGAGCAGTTCTTC.

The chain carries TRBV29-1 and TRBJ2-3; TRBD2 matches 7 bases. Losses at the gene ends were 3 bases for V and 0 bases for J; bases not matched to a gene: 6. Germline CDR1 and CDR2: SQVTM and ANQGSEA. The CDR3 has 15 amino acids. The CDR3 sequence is CSVDKSGASTDTQYF. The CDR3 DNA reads TGCAGCGTTGATAAAAGCGGGGCTAGCACAGATACGCAGTATTTT.

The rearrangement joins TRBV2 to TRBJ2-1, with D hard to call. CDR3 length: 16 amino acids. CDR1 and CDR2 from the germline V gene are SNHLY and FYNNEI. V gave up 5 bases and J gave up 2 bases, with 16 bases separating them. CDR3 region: CASSPMAGSPYNEQFF. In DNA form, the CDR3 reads TGTGCCAGCAGTCCCATGGCAGGAAGCCCCTACAATGAGCAGTTCTTC.

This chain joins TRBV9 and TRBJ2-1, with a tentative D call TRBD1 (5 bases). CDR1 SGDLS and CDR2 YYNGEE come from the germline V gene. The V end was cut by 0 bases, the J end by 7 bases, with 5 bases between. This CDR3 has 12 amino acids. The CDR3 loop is CASSVGQNEQFF. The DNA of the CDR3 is TGTGCCAGCAGCGTAGGACAGAATGAGCAGTTCTTC.

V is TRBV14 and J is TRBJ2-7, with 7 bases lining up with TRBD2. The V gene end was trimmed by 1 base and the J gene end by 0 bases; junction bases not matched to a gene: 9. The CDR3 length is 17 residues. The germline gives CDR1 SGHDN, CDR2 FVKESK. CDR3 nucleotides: TGTGCCAGCAGCCAAGGCCCGGGGGGAGGGCCCTCCTACGAGCAGTACTTC. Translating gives CASSQGPGGGPSYEQYF.

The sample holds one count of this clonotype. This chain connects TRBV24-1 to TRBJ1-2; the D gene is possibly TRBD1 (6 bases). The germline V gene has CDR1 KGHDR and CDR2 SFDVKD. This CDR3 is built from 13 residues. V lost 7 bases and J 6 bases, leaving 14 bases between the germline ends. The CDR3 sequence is CATSPGEEHGYTF. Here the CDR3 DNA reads TGTGCCACCAGCCCAGGGGAAGAACATGGCTACACCTTC.

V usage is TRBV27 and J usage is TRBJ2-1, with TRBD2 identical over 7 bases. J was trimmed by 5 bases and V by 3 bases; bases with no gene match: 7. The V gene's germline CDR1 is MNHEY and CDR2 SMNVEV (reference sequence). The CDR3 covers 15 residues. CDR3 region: CASSFSAGTNNEQFF. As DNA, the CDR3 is TGTGCCAGCAGTTTCTCAGCGGGAACTAACAATGAGCAGTTCTTC.

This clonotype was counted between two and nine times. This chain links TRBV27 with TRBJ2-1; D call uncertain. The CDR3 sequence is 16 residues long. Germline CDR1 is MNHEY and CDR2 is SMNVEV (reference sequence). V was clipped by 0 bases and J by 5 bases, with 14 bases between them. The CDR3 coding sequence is TGTGCCAGCAGTTTATCCTCGGGTGTGAGAGACAATGAGCAGTTCTTC. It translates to CASSLSSGVRDNEQFF.

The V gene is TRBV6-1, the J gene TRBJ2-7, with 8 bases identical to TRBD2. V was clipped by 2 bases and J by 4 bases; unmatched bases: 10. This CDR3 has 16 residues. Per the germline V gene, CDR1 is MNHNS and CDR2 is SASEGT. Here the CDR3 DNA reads TGTGCCAGCAGTGAAAGGAGTGCGGGAGGTCCATACGAGCAGTACTTC. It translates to CASSERSAGGPYEQYF.

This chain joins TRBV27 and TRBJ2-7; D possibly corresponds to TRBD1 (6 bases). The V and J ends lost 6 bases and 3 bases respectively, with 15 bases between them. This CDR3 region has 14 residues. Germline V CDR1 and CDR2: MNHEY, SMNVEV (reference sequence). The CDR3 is CASSLLAQGYEQYF. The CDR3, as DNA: TGTGCCAGCAGCCTTCTTGCACAGGGCTACGAGCAGTACTTC.

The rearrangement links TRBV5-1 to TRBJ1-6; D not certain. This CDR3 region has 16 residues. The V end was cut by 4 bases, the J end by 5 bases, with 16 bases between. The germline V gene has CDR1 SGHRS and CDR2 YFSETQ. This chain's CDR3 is CASSTLREGHNSPLHF. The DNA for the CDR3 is TGCGCCAGCAGCACCCTACGTGAAGGCCATAATTCACCCCTCCACTTT.

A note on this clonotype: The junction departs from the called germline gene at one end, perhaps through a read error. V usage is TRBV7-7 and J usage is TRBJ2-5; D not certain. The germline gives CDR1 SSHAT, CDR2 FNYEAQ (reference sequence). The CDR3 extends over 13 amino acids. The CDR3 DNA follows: TGTGCTAGCAGCTTAGCAGAACGGGAGACCCAGTACTTC. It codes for CASSLAERETQYF.

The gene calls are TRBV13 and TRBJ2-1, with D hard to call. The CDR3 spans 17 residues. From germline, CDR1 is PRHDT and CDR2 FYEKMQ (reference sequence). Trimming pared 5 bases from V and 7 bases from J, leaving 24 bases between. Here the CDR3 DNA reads TGTGCCAGCAGCGCCATTCTCCCGGAGACAATCAATAATGAGCAGTTCTTC. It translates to CASSAILPETINNEQFF.

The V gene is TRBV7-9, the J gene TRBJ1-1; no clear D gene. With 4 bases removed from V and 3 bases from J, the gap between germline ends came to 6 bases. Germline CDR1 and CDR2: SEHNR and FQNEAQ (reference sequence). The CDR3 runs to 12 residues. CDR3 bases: TGTGCCAGCAGCTACCGTTACACTGAAGCTTTCTTT. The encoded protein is CASSYRYTEAFF.

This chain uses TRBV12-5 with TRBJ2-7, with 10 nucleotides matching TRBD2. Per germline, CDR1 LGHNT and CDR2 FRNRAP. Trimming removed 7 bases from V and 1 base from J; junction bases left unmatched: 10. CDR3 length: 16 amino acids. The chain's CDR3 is CASARISGRPSYEQYF. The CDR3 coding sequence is TGTGCTAGTGCCAGAATTAGCGGGAGGCCTTCCTACGAGCAGTACTTC.